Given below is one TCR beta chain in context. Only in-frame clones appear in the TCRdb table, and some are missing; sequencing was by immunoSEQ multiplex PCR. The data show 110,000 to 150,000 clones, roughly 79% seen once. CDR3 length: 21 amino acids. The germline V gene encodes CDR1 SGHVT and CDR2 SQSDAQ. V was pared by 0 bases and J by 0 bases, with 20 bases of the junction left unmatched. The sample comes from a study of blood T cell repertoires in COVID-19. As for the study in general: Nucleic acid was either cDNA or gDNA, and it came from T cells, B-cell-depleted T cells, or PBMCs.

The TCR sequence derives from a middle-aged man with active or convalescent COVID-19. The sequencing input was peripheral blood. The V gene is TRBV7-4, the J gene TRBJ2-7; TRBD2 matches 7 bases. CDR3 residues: CASSLAVTGGDLRLDSYEQYF. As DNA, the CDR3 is TGTGCCAGCAGCTTAGCCGTGACTGGGGGGGATTTACGACTAGACTCCTACGAGCAGTACTTC.